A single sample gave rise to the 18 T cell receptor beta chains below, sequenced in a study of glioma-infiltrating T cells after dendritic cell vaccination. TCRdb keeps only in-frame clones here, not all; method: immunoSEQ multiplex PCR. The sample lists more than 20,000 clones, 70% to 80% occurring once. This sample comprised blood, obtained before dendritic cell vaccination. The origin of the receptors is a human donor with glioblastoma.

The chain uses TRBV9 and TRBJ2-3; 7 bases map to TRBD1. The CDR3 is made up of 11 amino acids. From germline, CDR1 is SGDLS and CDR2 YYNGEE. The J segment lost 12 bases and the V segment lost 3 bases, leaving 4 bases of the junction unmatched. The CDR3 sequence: CASSGQGSQYF. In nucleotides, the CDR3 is TGTGCCAGCAGCGGACAGGGTAGTCAGTATTTT.

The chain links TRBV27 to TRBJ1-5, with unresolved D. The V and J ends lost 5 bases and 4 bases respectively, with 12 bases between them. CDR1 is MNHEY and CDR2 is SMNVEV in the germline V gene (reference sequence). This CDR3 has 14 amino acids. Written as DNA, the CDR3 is TGTGCCAGCAGTCGGTCGGGTAATAATCAGCCCCAGCATTTT. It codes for CASSRSGNNQPQHF.

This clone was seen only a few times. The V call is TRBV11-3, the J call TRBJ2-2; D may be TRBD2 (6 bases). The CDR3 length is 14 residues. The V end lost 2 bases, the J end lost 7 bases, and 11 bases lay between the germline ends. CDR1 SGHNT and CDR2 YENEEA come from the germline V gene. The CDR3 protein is CASSLYRESGELFF. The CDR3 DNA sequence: TGTGCCAGCAGCTTATACCGGGAGAGCGGGGAGCTGTTTTTT.

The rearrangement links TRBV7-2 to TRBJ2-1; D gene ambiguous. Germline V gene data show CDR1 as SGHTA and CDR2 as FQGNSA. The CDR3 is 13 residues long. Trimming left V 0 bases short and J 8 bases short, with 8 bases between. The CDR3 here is CASSLARFDEQFF. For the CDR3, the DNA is TGTGCCAGCAGCTTAGCGAGGTTCGATGAGCAGTTCTTC.

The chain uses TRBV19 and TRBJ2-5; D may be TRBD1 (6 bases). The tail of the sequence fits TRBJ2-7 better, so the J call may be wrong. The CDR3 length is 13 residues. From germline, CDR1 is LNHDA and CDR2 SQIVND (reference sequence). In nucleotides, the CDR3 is TGTGCCAGTAGTCCGGGACAATCCTACGAGCAGTACTTC. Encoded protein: CASSPGQSYEQYF.

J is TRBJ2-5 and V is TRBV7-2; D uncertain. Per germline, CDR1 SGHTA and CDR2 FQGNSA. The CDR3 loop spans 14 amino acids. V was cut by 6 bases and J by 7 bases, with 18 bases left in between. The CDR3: CASRLMSGSGTQYF. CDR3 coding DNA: TGTGCCAGCAGGCTCATGTCCGGGTCGGGGACCCAGTACTTC.

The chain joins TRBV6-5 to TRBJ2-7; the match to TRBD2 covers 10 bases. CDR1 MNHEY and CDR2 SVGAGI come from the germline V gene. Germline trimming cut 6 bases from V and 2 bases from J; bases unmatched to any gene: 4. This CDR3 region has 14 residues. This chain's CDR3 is CASRRAGGTYEQYF. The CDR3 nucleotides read TGTGCCAGCAGAAGAGCGGGGGGGACCTACGAGCAGTACTTC.

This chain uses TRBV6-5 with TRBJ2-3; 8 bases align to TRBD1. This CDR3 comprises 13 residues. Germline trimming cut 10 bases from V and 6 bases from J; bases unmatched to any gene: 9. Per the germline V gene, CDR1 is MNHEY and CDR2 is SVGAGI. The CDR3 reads CANSRTGLDTQYF. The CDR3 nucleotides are TGTGCCAACAGCCGGACAGGGTTGGATACGCAGTATTTT.

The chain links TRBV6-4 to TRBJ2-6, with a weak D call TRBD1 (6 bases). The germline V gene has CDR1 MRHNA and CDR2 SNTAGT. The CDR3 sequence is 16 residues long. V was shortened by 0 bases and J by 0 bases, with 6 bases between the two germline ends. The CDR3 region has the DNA TGTGCCAGCAGTGACTCGGACAGCTCTGGGGCCAACGTCCTGACTTTC. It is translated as CASSDSDSSGANVLTF.

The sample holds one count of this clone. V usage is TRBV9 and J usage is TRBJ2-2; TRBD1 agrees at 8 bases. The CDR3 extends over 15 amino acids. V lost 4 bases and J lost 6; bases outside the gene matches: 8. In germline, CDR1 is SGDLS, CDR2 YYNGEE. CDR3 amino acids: CASSSRDRIAGELFF. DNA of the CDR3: TGTGCCAGCAGCTCACGGGACAGGATCGCCGGGGAGCTGTTTTTT.

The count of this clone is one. The CDR3 region has the DNA TGTGCCTGGAGCTGGGGAGGCGAGCAGTACTTC. Amino acid sequence: CAWSWGGEQYF. This sequence joins TRBV30 and TRBJ2-7; D possibly corresponds to TRBD2 (6 bases). The V end was cut by 3 bases, the J end by 6 bases, with 9 bases between. The CDR3 contains 11 residues. Per the germline V gene, CDR1 is GTSNPN and CDR2 is SVGIG (reference sequence). Using reference TRBV30 and TRBJ2-7 for the parts outside the CDR3, the full variable domain is SQTIHQWPATLVQPVGSPLSLECTVEGTSNPNLYWYRQAAGRGLQLLFYSVGIGQISSEVPQNLSASRPQDRQFILSSKKLLLSDSGFYLCAWSWGGEQYFGPGTRLTVT.

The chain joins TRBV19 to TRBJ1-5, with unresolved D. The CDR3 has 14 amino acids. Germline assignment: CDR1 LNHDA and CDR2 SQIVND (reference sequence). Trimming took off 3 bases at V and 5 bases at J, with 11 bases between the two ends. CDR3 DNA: TGTGCCAGTAGTATCTCCTCTCTTGATCAGCCCCAGCATTTT. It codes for CASSISSLDQPQHF.

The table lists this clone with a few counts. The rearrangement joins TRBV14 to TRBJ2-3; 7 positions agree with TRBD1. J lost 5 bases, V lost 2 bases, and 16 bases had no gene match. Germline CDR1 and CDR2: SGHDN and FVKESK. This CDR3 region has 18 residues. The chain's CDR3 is CASSQRQGTGGLRDTQYF. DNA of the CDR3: TGTGCCAGCAGCCAAAGACAGGGAACGGGCGGTTTGAGAGATACGCAGTATTTT. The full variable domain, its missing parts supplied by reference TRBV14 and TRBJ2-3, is EAGVTQFPSHSVIEKGQTVTLRCDPISGHDNLYWYRRVMGKEIKFLLHFVKESKQDESGMPNNRFLAERTGGTYSTLKVQPAELEDSGVYFCASSQRQGTGGLRDTQYFGPGTRLTVL.

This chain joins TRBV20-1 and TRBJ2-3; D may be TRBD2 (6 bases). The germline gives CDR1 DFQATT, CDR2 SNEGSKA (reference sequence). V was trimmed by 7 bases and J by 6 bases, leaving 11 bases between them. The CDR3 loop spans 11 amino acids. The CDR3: CSGRGSDTQYF. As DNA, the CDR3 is TGCAGTGGGAGGGGTTCGGATACGCAGTATTTT.

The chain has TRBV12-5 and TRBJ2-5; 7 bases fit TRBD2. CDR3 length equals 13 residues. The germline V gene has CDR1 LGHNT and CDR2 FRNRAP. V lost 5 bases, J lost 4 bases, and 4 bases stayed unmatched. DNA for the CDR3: TGTGCTAGTGGTCCTCGACTAGCAGAGACCCAGTACTTC. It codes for CASGPRLAETQYF.

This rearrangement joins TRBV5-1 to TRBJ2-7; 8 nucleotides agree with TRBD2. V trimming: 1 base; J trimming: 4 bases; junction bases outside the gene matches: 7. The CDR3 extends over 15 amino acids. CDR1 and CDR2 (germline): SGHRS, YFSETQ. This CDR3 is CASSLWLAGVYEQYF. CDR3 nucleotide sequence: TGCGCCAGCAGCTTGTGGCTAGCGGGTGTGTACGAGCAGTACTTC.

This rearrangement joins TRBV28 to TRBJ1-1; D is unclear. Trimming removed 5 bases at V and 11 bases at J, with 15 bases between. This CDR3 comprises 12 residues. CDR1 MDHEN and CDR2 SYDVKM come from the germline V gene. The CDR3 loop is CASSRELVEAFF. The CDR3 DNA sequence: TGTGCCAGCAGTAGGGAGTTGGTGGAGGCTTTCTTT.

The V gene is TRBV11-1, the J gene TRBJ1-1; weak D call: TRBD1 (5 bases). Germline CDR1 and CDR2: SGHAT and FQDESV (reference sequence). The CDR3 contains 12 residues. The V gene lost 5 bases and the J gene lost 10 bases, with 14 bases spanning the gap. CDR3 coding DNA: TGTGCCAGCAGCCTCGCTGGGGGGGGAGCTTTCTTT. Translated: CASSLAGGGAFF.